Detailed here is one TCR beta chain. Its target is not known. This CDR3 has 12 amino acids. The V and J ends lost 10 bases and 3 bases, in that order; junction bases with no gene match: 6. CDR1 is MNHNS, CDR2 SASEGT, per germline. Method: immunoSEQ multiplex PCR; TCRdb's copy keeps in-frame clones and lacks some. The table has 250,000 or so clones, roughly 87% seen once. This record comes from a study of cytomegalovirus exposure and HLA in healthy donors. General study points: The study recorded some 160 TCR beta chains that were cytomegalovirus-associated.

Sequencing input: PBMCs. This chain connects TRBV6-1 to TRBJ2-7; TRBD1 matches 7 bases. The receptor was derived from a man aged 18 to 35 in good health and CMV-seropositive. The DNA for the CDR3 is TGTGCCACCCGCCGGGACAGCTACGAGCAGTACTTC. It codes for CATRRDSYEQYF.